A selection of T cell receptor beta chains follows, all from one sample in a study of low-dose radiotherapy and immunotherapy resistance in tumors. Via MiXCR, TCRdb re-called the reads, giving one row per CDR3 protein. The sample shows more than 50,000 distinct CDR3 sequences, around 27% of them seen only once. Sequenced material: PBMCs, taken before treatment. These receptors were collected from a male donor with rectosigmoid adenocarcinoma. Each CDR3 is given with its conserved first and last residue. D genes are given only for firm matches. Clone size is stated in some rows and not others, as once, few, many or a class when expanded.

V gene	D gene	J gene	clone size	CDR3 protein	CDR3 DNA
TRBV6-2/TRBV6-3	-	TRBJ2-2	-	CASSDVPGELFF	TGTGCCAGCTCGGACGTTCCCGGGGAGCTGTTTTTT
TRBV20-1	TRBD2	TRBJ2-1	many	CSATSGSQRNEQFF	TGCAGTGCCACCAGCGGGAGTCAGAGAAATGAGCAGTTCTTC
TRBV4-3	-	TRBJ1-4	-	CASSQDWLPREKLFF	TGCGCCAGCAGCCAAGACTGGCTTCCTCGTGAAAAACTGTTTTTT
TRBV28	TRBD2	TRBJ2-1	many	CASSSGGAEQNNEQFF	TGTGCCAGCAGTTCCGGGGGGGCCGAGCAAAACAATGAGCAGTTCTTC
TRBV4-2	TRBD2	TRBJ2-1	many	CASSQPSGSSYNEQFF	TGTGCCAGCAGCCAACCTAGCGGGAGCTCCTACAATGAGCAGTTCTTC
TRBV6-2/TRBV6-3	-	TRBJ1-5	many	CASNFTGNNQPQHF	TGTGCCAGCAACTTCACAGGGAACAATCAGCCCCAGCATTTT
TRBV7-9	TRBD1	TRBJ2-5	-	CASSLQVADRGKETQYF	TGTGCCAGCAGCTTACAGGTTGCGGACAGGGGAAAAGAGACCCAGTACTTC
TRBV20-1	TRBD1	TRBJ2-5	many	CSARTGTGYRLIGETQYF	TGCAGTGCTAGAACCGGGACAGGGTATAGGTTGATCGGGGAGACCCAGTACTTC
TRBV11-2	-	TRBJ2-3	many	CASSFFRRDTDTQYF	TGTGCCAGCAGCTTCTTTCGGCGGGACACAGATACGCAGTATTTT
TRBV5-4	TRBD2	TRBJ2-1	many	CASSFSGGEYEQFF	TGTGCCAGCAGCTTTAGCGGGGGAGAATATGAGCAGTTCTTC
TRBV24-1	-	TRBJ2-7	few	CATSDSRDGSSYEQYF	TGTGCCACCAGTGATTCCCGGGACGGGTCTTCCTACGAGCAGTACTTC
TRBV28	TRBD2	TRBJ2-7	-	CASSPLGLAGAHYEQYF	TGTGCCAGCAGTCCTCTGGGACTAGCGGGAGCTCACTACGAGCAGTACTTC
TRBV6-1	TRBD2	TRBJ2-6	medium-sized	CASSTGGGSGANVLTF	TGTGCCAGCAGTACTGGGGGAGGGTCTGGGGCCAACGTCCTGACTTTC
TRBV4-3	-	TRBJ2-5	many	CASSQDTFSTRAQYF	TGCGCCAGCAGCCAAGATACGTTTTCGACGCGGGCCCAGTACTTC
TRBV5-1	TRBD1	TRBJ2-3	many	CASSLGGETGGQDTQYF	TGCGCCAGCAGCTTGGGGGGGGAGACAGGGGGACAAGATACGCAGTATTTT
TRBV29-1	-	TRBJ1-1	many	CSVEDSGDLNTEAFF	TGCAGCGTTGAAGATTCCGGAGATCTGAACACTGAAGCTTTCTTT
TRBV28	-	TRBJ1-1	many	CASTPPGRVNTEAFF	TGTGCCAGCACCCCCCCCGGGAGGGTGAACACTGAAGCTTTCTTT
TRBV19	-	TRBJ1-5	-	CASSISEYSNQPQHF	TGTGCCAGTAGTATATCAGAGTATAGCAATCAGCCCCAGCATTTT
TRBV28	-	TRBJ2-1	many	CASSPPGAYNEQFF	TGTGCCAGCAGTCCCCCGGGGGCGTACAATGAGCAGTTCTTC
TRBV6-2/TRBV6-3	TRBD2	TRBJ2-7	many	CASRTAGTSGTYEQYF	TGTGCCAGCAGAACAGCCGGGACTAGCGGGACCTACGAGCAGTACTTC
TRBV7-9	-	TRBJ1-1	many	CASSSPPYTEAFF	TGTGCCAGCAGCTCCCCCCCGTACACTGAAGCTTTCTTT
TRBV4-3	-	TRBJ2-6	many	CASSQDHGSGANVLTF	TGCGCCAGCAGCCAAGATCATGGCTCTGGGGCCAACGTCCTGACTTTC
TRBV28	-	TRBJ1-6	many	CASSILPGGMGPLHF	TGTGCCAGCAGTATCCTGCCGGGGGGGATGGGACCCCTCCACTTT
TRBV28	-	TRBJ1-2	many	CASRGGAYGYTF	TGTGCCAGCAGAGGGGGAGCGTATGGCTACACCTTC
TRBV11-2	-	TRBJ2-1	many	CASSLDVGNEQFF	TGTGCCAGCAGCTTAGATGTGGGAAATGAGCAGTTCTTC
TRBV7-9	-	TRBJ1-4	once	CASSLERAGAEKLFF	TGTGCCAGCAGCTTAGAGCGGGCAGGGGCTGAAAAACTGTTTTTT
TRBV20-1	TRBD2	TRBJ2-1	many	CSASSGGASDEQFF	TGCAGTGCTAGCTCCGGGGGGGCCTCGGATGAGCAGTTCTTC
TRBV28	TRBD2	TRBJ2-1	medium-sized	CASSPRGLAGDYNEQFF	TGTGCCAGCAGTCCCCGCGGACTAGCGGGAGACTACAATGAGCAGTTCTTC